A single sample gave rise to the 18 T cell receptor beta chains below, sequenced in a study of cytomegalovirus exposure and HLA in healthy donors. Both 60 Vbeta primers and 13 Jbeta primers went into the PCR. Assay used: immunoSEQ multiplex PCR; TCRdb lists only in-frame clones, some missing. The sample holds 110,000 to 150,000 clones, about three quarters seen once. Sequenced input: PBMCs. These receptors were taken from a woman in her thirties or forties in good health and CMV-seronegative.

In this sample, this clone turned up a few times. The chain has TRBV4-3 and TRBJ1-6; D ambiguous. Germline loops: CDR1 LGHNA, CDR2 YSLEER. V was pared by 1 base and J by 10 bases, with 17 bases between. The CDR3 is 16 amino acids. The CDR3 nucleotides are TGCGCCAGCAGCCAAGCCCTAAGGAGGGTGGACTCACCCCTCCACTTT. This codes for CASSQALRRVDSPLHF.

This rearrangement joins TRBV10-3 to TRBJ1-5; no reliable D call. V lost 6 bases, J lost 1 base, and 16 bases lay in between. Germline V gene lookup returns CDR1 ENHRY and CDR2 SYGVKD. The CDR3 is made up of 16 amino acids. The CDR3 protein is CAISPGRERSNQPQHF. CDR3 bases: TGTGCCATCAGCCCTGGACGGGAACGGAGCAATCAGCCCCAGCATTTT.

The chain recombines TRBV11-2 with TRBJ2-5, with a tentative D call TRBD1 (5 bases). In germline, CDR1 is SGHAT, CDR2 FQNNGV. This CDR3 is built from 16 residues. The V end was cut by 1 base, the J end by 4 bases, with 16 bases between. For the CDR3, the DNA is TGTGCCAGCAGCTTAGGACGACAGAAAAATAGAGAGACCCAGTACTTC. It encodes CASSLGRQKNRETQYF.

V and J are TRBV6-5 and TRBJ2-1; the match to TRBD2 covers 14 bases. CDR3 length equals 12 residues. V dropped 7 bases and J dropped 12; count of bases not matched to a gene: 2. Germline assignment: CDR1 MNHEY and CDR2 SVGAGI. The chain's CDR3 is CASNGLAGGQFF. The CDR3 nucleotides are TGTGCCAGCAATGGACTAGCGGGGGGGCAGTTCTTC.

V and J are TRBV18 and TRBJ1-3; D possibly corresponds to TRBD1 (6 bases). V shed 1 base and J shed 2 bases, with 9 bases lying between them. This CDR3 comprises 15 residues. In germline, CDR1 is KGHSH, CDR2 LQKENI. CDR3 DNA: TGTGCCAGCTCACCACGGTCAGGGGCTGGAAACACCATATATTTT. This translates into CASSPRSGAGNTIYF.

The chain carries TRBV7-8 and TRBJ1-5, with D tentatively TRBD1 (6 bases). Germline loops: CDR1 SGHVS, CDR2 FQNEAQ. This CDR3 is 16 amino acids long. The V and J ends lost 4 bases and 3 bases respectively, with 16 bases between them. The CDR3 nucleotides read TGTGCCAGCAGCTCGCTTTGGCCAGGGGACAATCAGCCCCAGCATTTT. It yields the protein CASSSLWPGDNQPQHF.

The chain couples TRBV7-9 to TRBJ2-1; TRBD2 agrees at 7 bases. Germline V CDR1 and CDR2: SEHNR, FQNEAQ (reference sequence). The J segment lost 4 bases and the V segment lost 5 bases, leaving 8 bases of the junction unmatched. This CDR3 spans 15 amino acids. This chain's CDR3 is CASSPQAGAYNEQFF. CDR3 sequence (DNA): TGTGCCAGCAGCCCCCAGGCGGGAGCATACAATGAGCAGTTCTTC.

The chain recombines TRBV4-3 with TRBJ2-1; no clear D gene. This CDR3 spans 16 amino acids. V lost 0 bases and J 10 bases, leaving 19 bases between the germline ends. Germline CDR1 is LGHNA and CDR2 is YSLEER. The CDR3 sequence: CASSQETPQAPREQFF. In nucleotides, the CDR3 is TGCGCCAGCAGCCAAGAGACCCCTCAGGCCCCTCGGGAGCAGTTCTTC.

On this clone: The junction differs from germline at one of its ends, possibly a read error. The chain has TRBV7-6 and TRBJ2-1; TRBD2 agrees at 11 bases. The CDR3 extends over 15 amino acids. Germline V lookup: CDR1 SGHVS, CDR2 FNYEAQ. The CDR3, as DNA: TGTGCCAGCAGCCTAGCGGGGGGTCGCTACAATGAGCAGTTCTTC. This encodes CASSLAGGRYNEQFF.

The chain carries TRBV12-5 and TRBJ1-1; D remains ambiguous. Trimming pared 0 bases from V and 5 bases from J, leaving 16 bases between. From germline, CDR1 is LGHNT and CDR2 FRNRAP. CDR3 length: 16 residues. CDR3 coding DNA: TGTGCTAGTGGTTTGGTAAAGGAGGGTCGGGGAACTGAAGCTTTCTTT. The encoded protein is CASGLVKEGRGTEAFF.

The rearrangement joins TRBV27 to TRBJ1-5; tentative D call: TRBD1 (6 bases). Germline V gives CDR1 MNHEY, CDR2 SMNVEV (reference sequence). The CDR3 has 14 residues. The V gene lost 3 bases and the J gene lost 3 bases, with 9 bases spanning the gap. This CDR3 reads CASSLNRANQPQHF. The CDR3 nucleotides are TGTGCCAGCAGTTTGAACAGGGCCAATCAGCCCCAGCATTTT.

CDR3 nucleotide sequence: TGTGCCAGCAGTACCAGACTAGCGGGGGGGCTGGAGACCCAGTACTTC. This codes for CASSTRLAGGLETQYF. J is TRBJ2-5 and V is TRBV27, with TRBD2 identical over 14 bases. After removal of 5 bases from V and 5 bases from J, the junction contained 7 bases not matched to a gene. This CDR3 is built from 16 residues. Looked up from germline, CDR1 is MNHEY and CDR2 is SMNVEV (reference sequence).

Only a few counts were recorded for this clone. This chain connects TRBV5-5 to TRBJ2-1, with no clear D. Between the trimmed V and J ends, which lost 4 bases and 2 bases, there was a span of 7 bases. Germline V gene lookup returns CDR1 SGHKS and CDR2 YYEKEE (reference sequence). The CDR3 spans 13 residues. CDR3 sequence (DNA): TGTGCCAGCAGCATGAGTACCTACAATGAGCAGTTCTTC. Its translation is CASSMSTYNEQFF.

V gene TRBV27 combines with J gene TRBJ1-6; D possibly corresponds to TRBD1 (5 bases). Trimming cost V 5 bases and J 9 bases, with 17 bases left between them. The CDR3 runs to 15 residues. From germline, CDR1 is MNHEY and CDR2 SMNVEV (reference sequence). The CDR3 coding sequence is TGTGCCAGCAGTGGGATTGACAGAGAATTTTCACCCCTCCACTTT. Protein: CASSGIDREFSPLHF.

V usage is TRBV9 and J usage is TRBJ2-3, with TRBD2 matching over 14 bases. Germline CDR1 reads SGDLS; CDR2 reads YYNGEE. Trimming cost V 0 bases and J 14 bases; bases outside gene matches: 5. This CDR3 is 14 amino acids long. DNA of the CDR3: TGTGCCAGCAGCGTAGGACTAGCGGGGGGGCCAGCGTATTTT. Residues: CASSVGLAGGPAYF.

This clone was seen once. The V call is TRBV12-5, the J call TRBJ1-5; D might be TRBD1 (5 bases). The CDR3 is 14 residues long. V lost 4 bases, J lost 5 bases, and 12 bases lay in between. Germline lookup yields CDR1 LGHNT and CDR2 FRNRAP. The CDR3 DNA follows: TGTGCTAGTGGTTCCGGGGGTGATCATCAGCCCCAGCATTTT. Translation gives CASGSGGDHQPQHF.

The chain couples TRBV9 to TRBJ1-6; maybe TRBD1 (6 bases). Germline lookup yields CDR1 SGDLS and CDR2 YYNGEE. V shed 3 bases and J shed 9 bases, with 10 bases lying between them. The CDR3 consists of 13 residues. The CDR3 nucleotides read TGTGCCAGCAGCGATGCCAGGGGTTCACCCCTCCACTTT. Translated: CASSDARGSPLHF.

CDR3 sequence: CASSDYSLAFF. The CDR3 DNA follows: TGTGCCAGCAGTGATTACAGTTTGGCTTTCTTT. V is TRBV2 and J is TRBJ1-1, with unresolved D. The CDR3 has 11 amino acids. The V end lost 3 bases, the J end lost 11 bases, and 10 bases lay between the germline ends. Germline CDR1 reads SNHLY; CDR2 reads FYNNEI. The whole variable domain, remainder taken from reference TRBV2 and TRBJ1-1, is EPEVTQTPSHQVTQMGQEVILRCVPISNHLYFYWYRQILGQKVEFLVSFYNNEISEKSEIFDDQFSVERPDGSNFTLKIRSTKLEDSAMYFCASSDYSLAFFGQGTRLTVV.